In its sample, the clone carrying this T cell receptor beta chain was seen a few times. Its specificity is not known. The sample is drawn from a study of blood T cells in healthy people across ages. The study's findings and limits: More naive CD4+ cells and higher diversity were found in long-lived than in aged donors. PBMCs went unsorted, and a conclusive naive versus antigen-experienced comparison was therefore prevented.

This CDR3 contains 15 residues. From germline, CDR1 is SGHRS and CDR2 YFSETQ. Trimming cost V 6 bases and J 0 bases; bases outside gene matches: 6. The individuals who served as donors were healthy Caucasians living in Russia, aged roughly 6 to 100. For the second PCR, which ran for about 7 to 11 cycles, a sample-barcoded 5' primer and a J-beta primer mix were used. Each single sample gave us at least 2.5 million CDR3-containing paired-end reads. MiXCR, applied by TCRdb to the 5' RACE reads, yields one record per CDR3 protein. Altogether some 700,000 distinct CDR3 sequences are present, around 46% being singletons, with the ten largest covering 20% to 25%.

This sequence was found in a woman aged 55-75 years in good health. Sequenced sample: blood. The chain couples TRBV5-1 to TRBJ2-7; 10 positions match TRBD2. CDR3 region: CASTISGGTSYEQYF. The CDR3 coding sequence is TGCGCCAGCACCATTAGCGGGGGGACCTCCTACGAGCAGTACTTC. Full variable domain (remainder filled in from reference TRBV5-1 and TRBJ2-7): KAGVTQTPRYLIKTRGQQVTLSCSPISGHRSVSWYQQTPGQGLQFLFEYFSETQRNKGNFPGRFSGRQFSNSRSEMNVSTLELGDSALYLCASTISGGTSYEQYFGPGTRLTVT.